Presented here are 25 T cell receptor beta chains from one specimen sequenced in a study of shared clonotypes between healthy human individuals. The assay was immunoSEQ multiplex PCR, and TCRdb's table has in-frame clones only and misses some. The data show 550,000 to 600,000 clones, with more than 95% seen just once and more than 0.3% held by the top ten. Positively selected for CCR7, the CD45RO-negative cells used as naive CD8 cells excluded terminally differentiated effector memory CD45RA+ cells. The sequencing input was naive CD8+ T cells sorted from blood. The receptors were gathered from a man in his thirties or forties in good health.

The gene calls are TRBV10-3 and TRBJ2-2; 7 nucleotides line up with TRBD1. The CDR3 totals 17 residues. Losses at the gene ends were 3 bases for V and 2 bases for J; bases not matched to a gene: 9. CDR1 and CDR2 (germline): ENHRY, SYGVKD. CDR3 amino acids: CAISDLVGTDNTGELFF. CDR3 bases: TGTGCCATCAGTGACCTGGTAGGGACAGATAACACCGGGGAGCTGTTTTTT.

The chain carries TRBV4-1 and TRBJ1-3; 7 bases map to TRBD1. Germline values: CDR1 MGHRA, CDR2 YSYEKL. The CDR3 sequence is 15 residues long. V gave up 5 bases and J gave up 0 bases; unmatched junction bases: 4. For the CDR3, the DNA is TGCGCCAGCAGCGGACAGGTAAACTCTGGAAACACCATATATTTT. Its protein product is CASSGQVNSGNTIYF.

The V call is TRBV6-6, the J call TRBJ2-7, with D maybe TRBD2 (6 bases). Germline loops: CDR1 MNHNY, CDR2 SVGAGI (reference sequence). This CDR3 spans 13 amino acids. Trimming shortened V by 2 bases and J by 5 bases, and 10 bases separated the two germline ends. CDR3 protein: CASSYRDWDEQYF. CDR3 in DNA: TGTGCCAGCAGTTACAGGGACTGGGACGAGCAGTACTTC.

This clone was found once. The chain carries TRBV9 and TRBJ2-6; no reliable D call. Germline V gives CDR1 SGDLS, CDR2 YYNGEE. Trimming took off 5 bases at V and 0 bases at J, with 12 bases between the two ends. The CDR3 is 16 amino acids. This CDR3 is CASSLFESSGANVLTF. In DNA, the CDR3 is TGTGCCAGCAGTCTTTTTGAAAGCTCTGGGGCCAACGTCCTGACTTTC. Variable domain in full (rest from reference TRBV9 and TRBJ2-6): DSGVTQTPKHLITATGQRVTLRCSPRSGDLSVYWYQQSLDQGLQFLIQYYNGEERAKGNILERFSAQQFPDLHSELNLSSLELGDSALYFCASSLFESSGANVLTFGAGSRLTVL.

The chain couples TRBV19 to TRBJ2-7; 7 bases map to TRBD1. The length of the CDR3 is 15 residues. The junction had 10 bases not matched to a gene; V was cut back by 5 bases and J by 3 bases. Germline loops: CDR1 LNHDA, CDR2 SQIVND (reference sequence). The CDR3, as DNA: TGTGCCAGTAGTTCCCAAAGACAGGGTTACTACGAGCAGTACTTC. Its protein product is CASSSQRQGYYEQYF.

Here the CDR3 DNA reads TGTGCCACCAGCAACGAGGGAAGCACTGAAGCTTTCTTT. This translates into CATSNEGSTEAFF. The gene calls are TRBV15 and TRBJ1-1; D uncertain. The germline V gene encodes CDR1 LNHNV and CDR2 YYDKDF (reference sequence). The V gene lost 4 bases and the J gene lost 4 bases, with 10 bases spanning the gap. This CDR3 spans 13 amino acids.

Comments on this clone: In the same sample, other DNA sequences code for this CDR3. The V call is TRBV9, the J call TRBJ2-1; D remains unclear. V gave up 0 bases and J gave up 0 bases, with 7 bases separating them. The CDR3 runs 15 residues. The germline V gene encodes CDR1 SGDLS and CDR2 YYNGEE. For the CDR3, the DNA is TGTGCCAGCAGCGTAGGAGAGAGCTCCTACAATGAGCAGTTCTTC. Amino acids: CASSVGESSYNEQFF.

A word on this clone: The same CDR3 is also encoded by other DNA sequences in this sample. This chain uses TRBV29-1 with TRBJ2-7, with 10 bases fitting TRBD2. V lost 3 bases to trimming and J lost 3 bases; unmatched junction nucleotides: 5. The CDR3 runs to 14 residues. Germline CDR1 SQVTM, CDR2 ANQGSEA. This CDR3 is CSVEGLAGVYEQYF. The CDR3 DNA is TGCAGCGTTGAGGGGCTAGCGGGAGTCTACGAGCAGTACTTC.

The V gene is TRBV7-3, the J gene TRBJ1-1, with 7 bases fitting TRBD1. V trimming: 0 bases; J trimming: 2 bases; junction bases outside the gene matches: 6. The CDR3 length is 16 residues. Germline CDR1 is SGHTA and CDR2 is FQGTGA. The CDR3 bases are TGTGCCAGCAGCTTAACAGGAGGGGGCTATAACACTGAAGCTTTCTTT. Protein sequence: CASSLTGGGYNTEAFF. Combining the CDR3 with reference TRBV7-3 and TRBJ1-1 gives the whole variable domain GAGVSQTPSNKVTEKGKYVELRCDPISGHTALYWYRQSLGQGPEFLIYFQGTGAADDSGLPNDRFFAVRPEGSVSTLKIQRTERGDSAVYLCASSLTGGGYNTEAFFGQGTRLTVV.

V gene TRBV19 combines with J gene TRBJ2-7; possibly TRBD1 for D (6 bases). The V gene's germline CDR1 is LNHDA and CDR2 SQIVND (reference sequence). The CDR3 covers 16 residues. Between the trimmed V and J ends, which lost 4 bases and 1 base, there was a span of 17 bases. The CDR3 is CASSTFPGDPSYEQYF. CDR3 coding DNA: TGTGCCAGTAGTACTTTTCCAGGGGACCCATCCTACGAGCAGTACTTC.

The chain links TRBV7-9 to TRBJ1-5; possible D gene TRBD1, 6 bases. Per the germline V gene, CDR1 is SEHNR and CDR2 is FQNEAQ (reference sequence). There are 14 residues in the CDR3. V lost 1 base, J lost 7 bases, and 11 bases lay in between. The CDR3 here is CASSLVGRGQPQHF. Written as DNA, the CDR3 is TGTGCCAGCAGCTTAGTCGGCAGGGGCCAGCCCCAGCATTTT.

This chain joins TRBV5-6 and TRBJ2-2, with 11 bases aligning to TRBD1. Germline assignment: CDR1 SGHDT and CDR2 YYEEEE. With 4 bases clipped from V and 5 bases from J, the junction kept 4 bases outside the gene matches. The CDR3 is made up of 15 amino acids. The CDR3 sequence is CASSRDRGWTGELFF. CDR3 bases: TGTGCCAGCAGCCGGGACAGGGGGTGGACCGGGGAGCTGTTTTTT. Full variable domain (rest looked up from reference TRBV5-6 and TRBJ2-2): DAGVTQSPTHLIKTRGQQVTLRCSPKSGHDTVSWYQQALGQGPQFIFQYYEEEERQRGNFPDRFSGHQFPNYSSELNVNALLLGDSALYLCASSRDRGWTGELFFGEGSRLTVL.

The rearrangement uses TRBV9 and TRBJ1-3; D ambiguous. The V gene's germline CDR1 is SGDLS and CDR2 YYNGEE. The CDR3 spans 14 residues. Between the trimmed V and J ends, which lost 3 bases and 1 base, there was a span of 8 bases. The CDR3 spells CASSAGFSGNTIYF. CDR3 DNA sequence: TGTGCCAGCAGCGCGGGGTTTTCTGGAAACACCATATATTTT.

This chain connects TRBV11-2 to TRBJ1-1; D is uncertain. Deletions cut 3 bases from V and 8 bases from J, with 7 bases between. This CDR3 contains 11 residues. CDR1 is SGHAT, CDR2 FQNNGV, per germline. CDR3 region: CASSFQEEAFF. The CDR3 nucleotides are TGTGCCAGCAGCTTTCAGGAAGAAGCTTTCTTT.

V is TRBV5-5 and J is TRBJ2-5; D gene ambiguous. Trimming shortened V by 2 bases and J by 4 bases, and 9 bases separated the two germline ends. The CDR3 runs 13 residues. CDR1 SGHKS and CDR2 YYEKEE come from the germline V gene (reference sequence). The DNA of the CDR3 is TGTGCCAGCAGCTTATGGGAAGGAGAGACCCAGTACTTC. This sequence encodes CASSLWEGETQYF.

The chain links TRBV14 to TRBJ2-3, with a possible D match to TRBD2 (6 bases). The CDR3 has 14 amino acids. V was cut by 4 bases and J by 5 bases, with 13 bases left in between. CDR1 SGHDN and CDR2 FVKESK come from the germline V gene. CDR3 nucleotides: TGTGCCAGCAGCCTCCTCGGGGAGGAAGATACGCAGTATTTT. Translation gives CASSLLGEEDTQYF.

This clone was recorded once. This chain connects TRBV29-1 to TRBJ2-7, with 7 bases matching TRBD1. The CDR3 is made up of 12 amino acids. Germline V gene sequence: CDR1 SQVTM, CDR2 ANQGSEA. V trimming: 6 bases; J trimming: 6 bases; junction bases outside the gene matches: 8. Here the CDR3 reads CSVRTGGFEQYF. The CDR3 coding sequence is TGCAGCGTCAGGACAGGCGGATTCGAGCAGTACTTC.

The chain couples TRBV14 to TRBJ1-1, with 7 positions matching TRBD1. Germline V CDR1 and CDR2: SGHDN, FVKESK. The CDR3 covers 18 residues. Trimming took 0 bases from V and 4 from J; bases not matched to a gene: 14. The CDR3 DNA sequence: TGTGCCAGCAGCCAAGATCCGAGACAGGGAGGCCTTCTCACTGAAGCTTTCTTT. It is translated as CASSQDPRQGGLLTEAFF.

The chain has TRBV7-9 and TRBJ2-2; perhaps TRBD1 as D (6 bases). The V gene lost 5 bases and the J gene lost 1 base, with 11 bases spanning the gap. The germline CDR1 and CDR2 sequences are SEHNR and FQNEAQ (reference sequence). This CDR3 has 15 amino acids. DNA for the CDR3: TGTGCCAGCAGCCCCGGGACACTGAACACCGGGGAGCTGTTTTTT. Translation: CASSPGTLNTGELFF.

The genes are TRBV14 and TRBJ2-1, with no clear D. The germline V gene encodes CDR1 SGHDN and CDR2 FVKESK. The CDR3 is made up of 17 amino acids. The ends were cut back, 3 bases at V and 8 bases at J, with 23 bases in the middle. The CDR3 protein is CASSHPRWLLGKDEQFF. The CDR3 bases are TGTGCCAGCAGCCACCCCAGGTGGCTTTTAGGAAAAGATGAGCAGTTCTTC.

This clone has only one observation. CDR3 protein: CASSQPVWTGETQYF. CDR3 sequence (DNA): TGTGCCAGCAGTCAGCCGGTATGGACTGGGGAGACCCAGTACTTC. The chain links TRBV7-9 to TRBJ2-5; a weak D match, TRBD2 (5 bases). Germline V gene lookup returns CDR1 SEHNR and CDR2 FQNEAQ (reference sequence). The CDR3 runs to 15 residues. Trimming took off 6 bases at V and 5 bases at J, with 19 bases between the two ends.

The J gene is TRBJ2-7, the V gene TRBV25-1; D is tentatively TRBD1 or TRBD2 (5 bases each). CDR3 length equals 13 residues. Deletions cut 6 bases from V and 6 bases from J, with 15 bases between. Per germline, CDR1 MGHDK and CDR2 SYGVNS. Here the CDR3 DNA reads TGTGCCAGCAGCCCTGGGGGAACCTTCGAGCAGTACTTC. Protein product: CASSPGGTFEQYF.

CDR3: CASSFGQYTDTQYF. CDR3 in DNA: TGTGCCAGCAGCTTTGGACAGTACACAGATACGCAGTATTTT. The rearrangement joins TRBV7-3 to TRBJ2-3; perhaps TRBD1 as D (6 bases). Trimming shortened V by 3 bases and J by 2 bases, and 9 bases separated the two germline ends. The CDR3 has 14 amino acids. CDR1 is SGHTA, CDR2 FQGTGA, per germline.

The chain employs TRBV11-2 and TRBJ2-3; 8 nucleotides agree with TRBD2. Germline V gene sequence: CDR1 SGHAT, CDR2 FQNNGV. V was pared by 0 bases and J by 2 bases, with 1 base of the junction left unmatched. The CDR3 extends over 15 amino acids. This chain's CDR3 is CASSLELADTDTQYF. In DNA form, the CDR3 reads TGTGCCAGCAGCTTAGAACTAGCGGACACAGATACGCAGTATTTT.

The V gene is TRBV9, the J gene TRBJ2-7, with 9 positions matching TRBD1. The length of the CDR3 is 17 residues. Per germline, CDR1 SGDLS and CDR2 YYNGEE. The trim removed 3 bases at V and 5 bases at J, leaving 15 bases unmatched. CDR3 protein: CASSAREMPGQGDEQYF. The CDR3 DNA sequence: TGTGCCAGCAGCGCGAGAGAAATGCCGGGACAGGGAGACGAGCAGTACTTC.